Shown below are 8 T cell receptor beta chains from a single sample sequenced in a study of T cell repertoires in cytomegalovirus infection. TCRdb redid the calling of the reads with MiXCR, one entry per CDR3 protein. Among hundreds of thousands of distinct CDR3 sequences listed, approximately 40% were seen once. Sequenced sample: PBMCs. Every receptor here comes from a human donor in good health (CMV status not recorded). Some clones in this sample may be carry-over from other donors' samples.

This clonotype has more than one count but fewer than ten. The CDR3 sequence: CASSQGLVFHQPQHF. The DNA for the CDR3 is TGCGCCAGCAGCCAAGGGTTGGTCTTCCACCAGCCCCAGCATTTT. This chain joins TRBV4-1 and TRBJ1-5; D call uncertain. Trimming shortened V by 1 base and J by 7 bases, and 14 bases separated the two germline ends. The germline CDR1 and CDR2 sequences are MGHRA and YSYEKL. This CDR3 is built from 15 residues.

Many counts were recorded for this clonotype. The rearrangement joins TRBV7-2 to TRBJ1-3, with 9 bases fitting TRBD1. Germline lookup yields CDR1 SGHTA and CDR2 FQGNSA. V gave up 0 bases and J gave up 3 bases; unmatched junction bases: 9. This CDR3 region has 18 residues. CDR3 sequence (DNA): TGTGCCAGCAGCTTAGCCTTTAAGGGACAGGGTTATGGAAACACCATATATTTT. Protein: CASSLAFKGQGYGNTIYF.

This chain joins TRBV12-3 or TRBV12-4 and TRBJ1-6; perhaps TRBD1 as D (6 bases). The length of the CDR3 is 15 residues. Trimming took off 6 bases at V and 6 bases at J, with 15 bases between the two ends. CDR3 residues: CASRVDRRSNSPLHF. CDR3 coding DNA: TGTGCCAGCAGGGTCGACAGGAGATCTAATTCACCCCTCCACTTT.

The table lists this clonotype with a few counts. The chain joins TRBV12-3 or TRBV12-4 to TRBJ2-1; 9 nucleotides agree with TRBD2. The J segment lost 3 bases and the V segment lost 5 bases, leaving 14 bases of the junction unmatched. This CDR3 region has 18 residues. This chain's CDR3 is CASSPTRGSGGYYNEQFF. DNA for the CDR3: TGTGCCAGCAGTCCCACCCGTGGAAGCGGGGGGTACTACAATGAGCAGTTCTTC.

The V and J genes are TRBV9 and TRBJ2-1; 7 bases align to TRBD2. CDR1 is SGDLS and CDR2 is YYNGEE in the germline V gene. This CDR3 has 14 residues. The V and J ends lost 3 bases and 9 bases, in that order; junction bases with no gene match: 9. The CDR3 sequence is CASSEGRGVSEQFF. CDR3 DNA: TGTGCCAGCAGCGAGGGGAGGGGAGTCAGTGAGCAGTTCTTC.

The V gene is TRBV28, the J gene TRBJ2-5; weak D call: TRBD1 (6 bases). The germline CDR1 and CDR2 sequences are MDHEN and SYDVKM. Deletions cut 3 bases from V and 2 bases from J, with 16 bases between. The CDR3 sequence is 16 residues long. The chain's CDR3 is CASSFKRRGGQETQYF. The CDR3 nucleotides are TGTGCCAGCAGTTTTAAACGCAGGGGCGGGCAAGAGACCCAGTACTTC.

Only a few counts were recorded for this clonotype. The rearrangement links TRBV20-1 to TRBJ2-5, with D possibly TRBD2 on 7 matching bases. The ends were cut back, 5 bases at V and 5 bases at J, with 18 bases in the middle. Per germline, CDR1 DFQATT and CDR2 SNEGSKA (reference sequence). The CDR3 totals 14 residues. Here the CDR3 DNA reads TGCAGTGCTTCTAAGGTCGGGGGGCGGGAGACCCAGTACTTC. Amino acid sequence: CSASKVGGRETQYF.

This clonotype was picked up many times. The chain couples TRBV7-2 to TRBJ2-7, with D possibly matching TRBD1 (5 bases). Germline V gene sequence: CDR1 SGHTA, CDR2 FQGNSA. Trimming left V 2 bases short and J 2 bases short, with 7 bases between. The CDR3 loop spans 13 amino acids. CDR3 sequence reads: CASSLRQTYEQYF. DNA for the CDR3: TGTGCCAGCAGCTTAAGACAGACCTACGAGCAGTACTTC.